Below, 17 T cell receptor beta chains from the same sample are listed, as sequenced in a study of T-cell memory formation after mild COVID-19. Via MiXCR, TCRdb re-called the 5' RACE reads, giving one row per CDR3 protein. The repertoire holds about 290,000 distinct CDR3 sequences, with approximately 15% as singletons. The specimen was PBMCs or a T cell subset sorted from them (not recorded which). The receptors were sampled from a man aged 18 to 29 who had mild COVID-19 (a few samples of this study predate the infection). Cell type and time point are not known.

The chain couples TRBV20-1 to TRBJ2-1, with D possibly being TRBD2 (5 bases). This CDR3 is built from 12 residues. The germline gives CDR1 DFQATT, CDR2 SNEGSKA (reference sequence). V was shortened by 6 bases and J by 13 bases, with 19 bases between the two germline ends. CDR3 in amino acids: CSALEGWRYQFF. CDR3 DNA sequence: TGCAGTGCCCTCGAGGGATGGCGGTACCAGTTCTTC.

This clonotype was detected only a few times. The genes are TRBV15 and TRBJ1-2; maybe TRBD1 (5 bases). The CDR3 runs 13 residues. Per germline, CDR1 LNHNV and CDR2 YYDKDF (reference sequence). V lost 8 bases and J 7 bases, leaving 17 bases between the germline ends. CDR3 nucleotides: TGTGCCACCGGTTTGGGGGGGGTTAGTGGCTACACCTTC. Its translation: CATGLGGVSGYTF. The entire variable domain, with the rest obtained from reference TRBV15 and TRBJ1-2, is as follows: DAMVIQNPRYQVTQFGKPVTLSCSQTLNHNVMYWYQQKSSQAPKLLFHYYDKDFNNEADTPDNFQSRRPNTSFCFLDIRSPGLGDTAMYLCATGLGGVSGYTFGSGTRLTVV.

The J gene is TRBJ1-5, the V gene TRBV20-1; D might be TRBD1 (5 bases). There are 12 residues in the CDR3. Germline CDR1 is DFQATT and CDR2 is SNEGSKA (reference sequence). Trimming removed 7 bases from V and 3 bases from J, with 10 bases in between. Here the CDR3 reads CSGWTPNQPQHF. CDR3 nucleotides: TGCAGTGGGTGGACACCCAATCAGCCCCAGCATTTT.

This clonotype has a handful of counts. This chain uses TRBV30 with TRBJ2-5; 7 bases are a match to TRBD2. The CDR3 loop spans 13 amino acids. After removal of 8 bases from V and 2 bases from J, the junction contained 8 bases not matched to a gene. CDR1 and CDR2 from the germline V gene are GTSNPN and SVGIG (reference sequence). The CDR3 here is CAGGTNSQETQYF. The DNA for the CDR3 is TGTGCCGGCGGGACTAATTCACAAGAGACCCAGTACTTC.

This clonotype was picked up many times. Relative to the germline gene, one junction end is altered; a read error may explain this. The chain couples TRBV4-3 to TRBJ2-1; D is perhaps TRBD1 (5 bases). Looked up from germline, CDR1 is LGHNA and CDR2 is YSLEER. The CDR3 extends over 11 amino acids. CDR3 DNA sequence: TGCGCCAGCAGCCATGGGGCAGGGCAGGTCTTC. Amino acids: CASSHGAGQVF.

The chain has TRBV4-3 and TRBJ2-5; the D gene is possibly TRBD2 (6 bases). The CDR3 sequence is 15 residues long. Germline V gene data show CDR1 as LGHNA and CDR2 as YSLEER. V lost 0 bases and J lost 2, with 10 bases in between. The CDR3 bases are TGCGCCAGCAGCCAAGACCCAGGGAGGCAAGAGACCCAGTACTTC. Translation gives CASSQDPGRQETQYF.

The V and J genes are TRBV4-3 and TRBJ1-2; the D gene is possibly TRBD1 (6 bases). This CDR3 is 14 amino acids long. Trimming took 0 bases from V and 7 from J, leaving 12 bases between them. Germline lookup yields CDR1 LGHNA and CDR2 YSLEER. Written as DNA, the CDR3 is TGCGCCAGCAGCCAAGATCGGGGGCGTCGTGGCTACACCTTC. Translated, it gives CASSQDRGRRGYTF.

This clonotype was seen a few times. The chain carries TRBV6-5 and TRBJ2-1; 11 bases agree with TRBD2. The V gene's germline CDR1 is MNHEY and CDR2 SVGAGI. The J segment lost 5 bases and the V segment lost 2 bases, leaving 5 bases of the junction unmatched. There are 16 residues in the CDR3. The CDR3: CASSYLIAGGNNEQFF. The CDR3 DNA reads as TGTGCCAGCAGTTACCTAATAGCGGGGGGGAACAATGAGCAGTTCTTC.

This clonotype turned up a few times. This rearrangement joins TRBV11-2 to TRBJ2-1; D gene uncertain. The ends were cut back, 3 bases at V and 12 bases at J, with 9 bases in the middle. Germline V gene lookup returns CDR1 SGHAT and CDR2 FQNNGV. CDR3 length equals 11 residues. CDR3 loop: CASSLYIGQFF. Here the CDR3 DNA reads TGTGCCAGCAGCTTGTACATAGGGCAGTTCTTC.

The CDR3: CASSIDGRLERFF. DNA for the CDR3: TGTGCCAGTAGTATAGACGGGCGACTGGAGAGGTTCTTC. The gene calls are TRBV19 and TRBJ2-1; D remains unclear. This CDR3 spans 13 amino acids. CDR1 is LNHDA and CDR2 is SQIVND in the germline V gene (reference sequence). The germline V and J ends were trimmed by 0 bases and 15 bases, with 15 bases remaining between them.

This chain uses TRBV6-6 with TRBJ1-1, with D possibly being TRBD1 (6 bases). Between the trimmed V and J ends, which lost 4 bases and 1 base, there was a span of 25 bases. The CDR3 consists of 19 residues. CDR1 is MNHNY and CDR2 is SVGAGI in the germline V gene (reference sequence). CDR3 DNA: TGTGCCAGCAGTTCCCAAGTGGTCCGGGACAAGACTTCGAACACTGAAGCTTTCTTT. Protein sequence: CASSSQVVRDKTSNTEAFF.

Points on this clonotype: A junction boundary mismatches the germline segment, possibly from a read error. CDR3: CASRQDQLSDTQYF. The CDR3 DNA is TGTGCCAGCAGACAAGATCAGTTGTCCGATACGCAGTATTTT. V and J are TRBV4-2 and TRBJ2-3; D is undetermined. The CDR3 runs 14 residues. Germline CDR1 reads LGHNA; CDR2 reads YNFKEQ.

This clonotype was detected a few times. The chain carries TRBV4-3 and TRBJ2-5, with D unresolved. The CDR3 has 13 residues. CDR1 LGHNA and CDR2 YSLEER come from the germline V gene. Trimming stripped 0 bases from V and 11 bases from J, with 13 bases between. In nucleotides, the CDR3 is TGCGCCAGCAGCCAAGAAACTTGGGGAACGCAGTACTTC. As protein: CASSQETWGTQYF.

V is TRBV20-1 and J is TRBJ2-3; possible D gene TRBD1, 6 bases. Germline CDR1 reads DFQATT; CDR2 reads SNEGSKA (reference sequence). This CDR3 is built from 15 residues. V was trimmed by 5 bases and J by 2 bases, leaving 17 bases between them. CDR3 protein: CSAGPSQGLTDTQYF. CDR3 DNA sequence: TGCAGTGCTGGCCCGAGCCAGGGGCTCACAGATACGCAGTATTTT.

Only a few counts were recorded for this clonotype. This chain links TRBV5-1 with TRBJ1-2; 7 bases agree with TRBD1. V dropped 3 bases and J dropped 7; count of bases not matched to a gene: 9. The CDR3 totals 14 residues. Germline values: CDR1 SGHRS, CDR2 YFSETQ. CDR3 region: CASSSPDRESGYTF. In nucleotides, the CDR3 is TGCGCCAGCAGCTCCCCCGACAGGGAAAGTGGCTACACCTTC.

This clonotype has a handful of counts. The chain links TRBV6-5 to TRBJ1-3; TRBD1 matches at 7 bases. The CDR3 sequence is 13 residues long. J was trimmed by 5 bases and V by 5 bases; bases with no gene match: 3. Germline CDR1 and CDR2: MNHEY and SVGAGI. CDR3 region: CASSRDSRNTIYF. In DNA form, the CDR3 reads TGTGCCAGCAGTCGGGACAGTCGAAACACCATATATTTT.

The chain has TRBV5-1 and TRBJ1-2; D possibly corresponds to TRBD1 (5 bases). Trimming took 5 bases from V and 2 from J, leaving 22 bases between them. Per the germline V gene, CDR1 is SGHRS and CDR2 is YFSETQ. The CDR3 spans 17 residues. CDR3 region: CASSVSGSGLNNYGYTF. In nucleotides, the CDR3 is TGCGCCAGCAGTGTTTCGGGCTCGGGACTAAACAACTATGGCTACACCTTC.